This TCR beta chain was sequenced in a study of blood T cell repertoires in COVID-19. The overall study: Spain, Italy and the United States supplied samples that represented acute and convalescent COVID-19.

Sequenced by immunoSEQ multiplex PCR; TCRdb stores in-frame clones only, minus some. Among 170,000 or so clones, around nine tenths were seen once, and the ten largest hold about 6.6%. In its sample, this clone was seen once. The CDR3 has 14 residues. Germline assignment: CDR1 SGDLS and CDR2 YYNGEE. Trimming shortened V by 5 bases and J by 3 bases, and 11 bases separated the two germline ends. V is TRBV9 and J is TRBJ2-2, with D possibly TRBD2 on 6 matching bases. Sequencing was carried out using PBMCs or T cells enriched from blood (not recorded which). The clonotype was recovered from a woman in her forties or fifties who had recovered from COVID-19. This CDR3 is CASSRDLHTGELFF. The CDR3 bases are TGTGCCAGCAGTAGGGACTTGCACACCGGGGAGCTGTTTTTT.